This T cell receptor (beta chain) was captured by sequencing in a study of HIV-infected patients and healthy controls. TCRdb re-derived calls from the 5' RACE reads in MiXCR, one entry per CDR3 protein. The sample records more than 15,000 distinct CDR3 sequences, less than 20% being singletons. In this sample, this clonotype turned up many times. Sequencing used CD8+ T cells from blood. The sequence derives from a human donor in good health.

CDR3 loop: CASSPGTSGGDTQYF. The CDR3 DNA sequence: TGTGCCAGCAGTCCCGGGACTAGCGGGGGCGATACGCAGTATTTT. The rearrangement joins TRBV12-3 or TRBV12-4 to TRBJ2-3; 14 bases line up with TRBD2. The CDR3 is 15 residues long. V lost 5 bases to trimming and J lost 6 bases; unmatched junction nucleotides: 4.